This entry describes one T cell receptor beta chain. Its antigen is not known. The entry originates in a study of cytomegalovirus exposure and HLA in healthy donors. General observations from the study: Across all donors, roughly uniform sequencing depth was an assumption of the presence/absence analyses. For most TCR beta V segments, an earlier analysis put the productive rate at about 87% or about 30% of the time.

The PCR ran on 60 Vbeta and 13 Jbeta primers. The repertoire was sequenced with immunoSEQ multiplex PCR; TCRdb's copy has only in-frame clones and lacks some. Recorded for this sample: around 150,000 clones. With 6 bases clipped from V and 0 bases from J, the junction kept 5 bases outside the gene matches. This CDR3 has 16 residues. Per germline, CDR1 LNHDA and CDR2 SQIVND (reference sequence). The clonotype comes from a man younger than 45 in good health and CMV-seronegative. The rearrangement joins TRBV19 to TRBJ2-6; the match to TRBD1 covers 7 bases. Sequencing was carried out using PBMCs. CDR3 in amino acids: CASSVGDSSGANVLTF. CDR3 in DNA: TGTGCCAGTAGCGTCGGGGACAGCTCTGGGGCCAACGTCCTGACTTTC.